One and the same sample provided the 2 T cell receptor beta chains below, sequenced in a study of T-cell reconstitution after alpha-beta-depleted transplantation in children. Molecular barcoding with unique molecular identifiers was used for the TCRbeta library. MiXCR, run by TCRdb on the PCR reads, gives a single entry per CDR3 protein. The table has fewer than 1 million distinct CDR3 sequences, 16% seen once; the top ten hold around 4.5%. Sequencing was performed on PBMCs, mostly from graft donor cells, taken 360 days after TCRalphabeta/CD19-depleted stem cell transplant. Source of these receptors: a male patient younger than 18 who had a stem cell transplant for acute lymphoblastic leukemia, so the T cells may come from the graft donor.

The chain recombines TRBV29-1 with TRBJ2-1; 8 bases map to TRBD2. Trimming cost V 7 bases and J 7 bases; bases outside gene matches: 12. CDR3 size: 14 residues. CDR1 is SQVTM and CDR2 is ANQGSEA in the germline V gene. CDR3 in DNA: TGCAGCGCCGGGAGGGGAATTGAGTTGAATGAGCAGTTCTTC. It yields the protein CSAGRGIELNEQFF.

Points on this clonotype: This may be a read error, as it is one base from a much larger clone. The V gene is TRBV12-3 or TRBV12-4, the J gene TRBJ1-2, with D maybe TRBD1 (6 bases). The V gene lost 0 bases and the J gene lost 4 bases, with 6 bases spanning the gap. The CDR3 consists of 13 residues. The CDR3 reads CASSLAQGYGYTF. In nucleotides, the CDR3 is TGTGCCAGCAGTTTAGCACAGGGCTATGGCTACACCTTC.